These T cell receptor beta chains were read from a single sample in a study of regulatory T cells in long-lasting Graves disease. TCRdb re-called the multiplex PCR reads through MiXCR, storing one row per CDR3 protein. This table has fewer than 450,000 distinct CDR3 sequences, 23% appearing once. The sample was peripheral blood mononuclear cells (PBMCs), taken when the disease was refractory, from a patient treated with antithyroid drugs. Source of these receptors: a female donor with Graves disease. CDR3s include the opening cysteine and the closing phenylalanine or tryptophan. Each record gives: J gene, V gene, CDR3 protein.

>TRBJ2-3|TRBV20-1
CSGLQSSDTQYF
>TRBJ1-2|TRBV12-3/TRBV12-4
CASSPPGRGYTF
>TRBJ2-1|TRBV12-3/TRBV12-4
CASSLWLAGGNEQFF
>TRBJ2-1|TRBV7-9
CASSRLAGSGNNEQFF
>TRBJ2-4|TRBV7-9
CASSLESGDIRYF
>TRBJ1-2|TRBV4-2
CASSQERGTGGYGYTF
>TRBJ2-5|TRBV6-5
CASSYWSGETQYF
>TRBJ2-4|TRBV6-5
CASSLVRTKNIQYF
>TRBJ1-2|TRBV7-2
CASSSRESGLYRGYTF
>TRBJ2-7|TRBV18
CASSRTGDEQYF
>TRBJ1-4|TRBV5-1
CASSPWIATNEKLFF
>TRBJ2-2|TRBV11-2
CASSPRQVNTGELFF
>TRBJ2-2|TRBV13
CASSSVTSSGELFF
>TRBJ2-7|TRBV5-6
CASSTPAGHFYEQYF